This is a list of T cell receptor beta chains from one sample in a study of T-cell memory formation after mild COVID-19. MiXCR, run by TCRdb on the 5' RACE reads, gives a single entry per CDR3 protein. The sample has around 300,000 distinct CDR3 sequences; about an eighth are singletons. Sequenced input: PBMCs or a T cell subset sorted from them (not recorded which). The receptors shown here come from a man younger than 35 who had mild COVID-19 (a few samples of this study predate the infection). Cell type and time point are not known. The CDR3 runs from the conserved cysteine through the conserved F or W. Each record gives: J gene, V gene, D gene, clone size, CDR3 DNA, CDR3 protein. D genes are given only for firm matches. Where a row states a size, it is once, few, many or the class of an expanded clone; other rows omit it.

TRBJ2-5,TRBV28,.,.,TGTGCCAGCAGGGGGGACGTCGAGACCCAGTACTTC,CASRGDVETQYF
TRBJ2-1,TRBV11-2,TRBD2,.,TGTGCCAGCAGCTTACTCAAGCGGGGGGGCCATGAGCAGTTCTTC,CASSLLKRGGHEQFF
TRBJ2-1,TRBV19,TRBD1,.,TGTGCCAGCCGGGACAGGGGGCCCTACAATGAGCAGTTCTTC,CASRDRGPYNEQFF
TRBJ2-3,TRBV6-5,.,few,TGTGCCAGCAGTAGGACTGGTTCTAGCACAGATACGCAGTATTTT,CASSRTGSSTDTQYF
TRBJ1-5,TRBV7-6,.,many,TGTGCCAGCAGCTCACAAGAAAATCAGCCCCAGCATTTT,CASSSQENQPQHF
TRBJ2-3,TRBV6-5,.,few,TGTGCCAGCAGTTACGGGGGGAGCCGCACAGATACGCAGTATTTT,CASSYGGSRTDTQYF
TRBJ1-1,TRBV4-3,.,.,TGCGCCAGCAGCCAACAAACAGGGCTTGGTGAAGCTTTCTTT,CASSQQTGLGEAFF
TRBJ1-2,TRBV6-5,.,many,TGTGCCAGCAGTTACTCGGACAACAACTATGGCTACACCTTC,CASSYSDNNYGYTF
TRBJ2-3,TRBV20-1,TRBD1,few,TGCAGTGCGAGACAGGGGGCCGTCACAGATACGCAGTATTTT,CSARQGAVTDTQYF
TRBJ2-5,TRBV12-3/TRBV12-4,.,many,TGTGCCAGCTCTAGAGGGGAAGAGACCCAGTACTTC,CASSRGEETQYF
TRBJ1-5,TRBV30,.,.,TGTGCCTGGACCCGAGACGGAAACAATCAGCCCCAGCATTTT,CAWTRDGNNQPQHF
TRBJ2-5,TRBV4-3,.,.,TGCGCCAGCAGCCAAGATCGCGTCACAGAGACCCAGTACTTC,CASSQDRVTETQYF
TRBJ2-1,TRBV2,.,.,TGTGCCAGCAGTTCCGACAGAAGCTCCTACAATGAGCAGTTCTTC,CASSSDRSSYNEQFF
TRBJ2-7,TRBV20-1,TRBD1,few,TGCAGTGCCCCTCGTGGGACAGGGATGTACGAGCAGTACTTC,CSAPRGTGMYEQYF
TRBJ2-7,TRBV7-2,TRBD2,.,TGTGCCAGCAGCAAGCGGGGGGGCCTTGAGCAGTACTTC,CASSKRGGLEQYF
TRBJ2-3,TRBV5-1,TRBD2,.,TGCGCCAGCAGCCGATTAGCGGGTCCCACAGATACGCAGTATTTT,CASSRLAGPTDTQYF
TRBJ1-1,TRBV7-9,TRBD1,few,TGTGCCAGCAGCTTAACTTTCTCGGTAGTGGACAGGGGCGTTTTAGAAGCTTTCTTT,CASSLTFSVVDRGVLEAFF
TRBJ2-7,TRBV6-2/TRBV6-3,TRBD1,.,TGTGCCAGCAGCCACGGGTTGACAGGGAACTACGAGCAGTACTTC,CASSHGLTGNYEQYF
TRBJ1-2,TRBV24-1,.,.,TGTGCCACCAGTGATACTGACGGTAACCGCTATGGCTACACCTTC,CATSDTDGNRYGYTF
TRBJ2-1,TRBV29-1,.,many,TGCAGCTCTGGGGGGAGCTCCTACAATGAGCAGTTCTTC,CSSGGSSYNEQFF
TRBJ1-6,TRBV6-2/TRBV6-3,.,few,TGTGCCAGCAGTTACTCCATGCGGGAATCACCCCTCCACTTT,CASSYSMRESPLHF
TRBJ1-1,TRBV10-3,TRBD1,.,TGTGCCATCAGTCCGCAGGGGGTTAGGCACACTGAAGCTTTCTTT,CAISPQGVRHTEAFF
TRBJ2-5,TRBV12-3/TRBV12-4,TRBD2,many,TGTGCCAGCACCGGGGGACTAGCGGGGCAAGAGACCCAGTACTTC,CASTGGLAGQETQYF
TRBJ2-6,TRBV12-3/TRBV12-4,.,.,TGTGCCAGCAGTTTAGGTTTTGGGGACCCTTCCGGGGCCAACGTCCTGACTTTC,CASSLGFGDPSGANVLTF
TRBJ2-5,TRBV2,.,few,TGTGCCCACGAATGTTGGGAATTAGAGACCCAGTACTTC,CAHECWELETQYF
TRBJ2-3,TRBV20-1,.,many,TGCAGTGCTAGGGACACTAGCACAGATACGCAGTATTTT,CSARDTSTDTQYF
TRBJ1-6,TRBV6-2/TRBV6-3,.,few,TGTGCCAGCAGGATACCAGGACGGACTTATTCACCCCTCCACTTT,CASRIPGRTYSPLHF
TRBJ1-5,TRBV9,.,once,TGTGCCAGCGACATCGGAGGAGGGTCCCAGCATTTT,CASDIGGGSQHF
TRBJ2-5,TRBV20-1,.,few,TGCAGTGCACGGCCCATACGATGGCGGAAAGAGACCCAGTACTTC,CSARPIRWRKETQYF
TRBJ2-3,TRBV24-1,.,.,TGTGCCACCAGTGTGCGGGGGCGCACAGATACGCAGTATTTT,CATSVRGRTDTQYF
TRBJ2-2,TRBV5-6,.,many,TGTGCCAGCAGCTTGTCACTCACCGGGGAGCTGTTTTTT,CASSLSLTGELFF
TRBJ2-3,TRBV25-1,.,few,TGTGCCAGCAGTGTGACCACAGATACGCAGTATTTT,CASSVTTDTQYF
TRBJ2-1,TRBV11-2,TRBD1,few,TGTGCCAGCAGCTCCAGATCGGACAGGGGGAACGATGAGCAGTTCTTC,CASSSRSDRGNDEQFF
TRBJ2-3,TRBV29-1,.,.,TGCAGCGTTGTGGGCAGGCTCACAGATACGCAGTATTTT,CSVVGRLTDTQYF
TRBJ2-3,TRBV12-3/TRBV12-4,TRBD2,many,TGTGCCAGCACCAGCGGGAAACGTGCAGATACGCAGTATTTT,CASTSGKRADTQYF
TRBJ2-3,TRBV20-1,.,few,TGCAGTGCTAGAGATGGCCTTCGGCGGGGTAGCACAGATACGCAGTATTTT,CSARDGLRRGSTDTQYF
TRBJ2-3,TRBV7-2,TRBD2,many,TGTGCCAGCAGCCCCATTCCCGGGACTAGCGGTTCAGATACGCAGTATTTT,CASSPIPGTSGSDTQYF
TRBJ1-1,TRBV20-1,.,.,TGCAGTGCTAGATGGGTGGGTCATGAAGCTTTCTTT,CSARWVGHEAFF